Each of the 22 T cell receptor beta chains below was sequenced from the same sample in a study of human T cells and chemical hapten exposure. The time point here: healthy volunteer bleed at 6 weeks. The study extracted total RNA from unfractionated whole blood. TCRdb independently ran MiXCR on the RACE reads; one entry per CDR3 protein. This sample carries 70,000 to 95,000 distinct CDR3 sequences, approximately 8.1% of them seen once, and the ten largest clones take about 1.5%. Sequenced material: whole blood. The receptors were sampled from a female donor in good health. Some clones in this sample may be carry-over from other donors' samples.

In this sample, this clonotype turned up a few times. This CDR3 is CASSGLRTGELFF. Here the CDR3 DNA reads TGTGCCAGCAGTGGGCTCAGAACCGGGGAGCTGTTTTTT. This chain uses TRBV6-5 with TRBJ2-2; D gene unclear. V was shortened by 5 bases and J by 5 bases, with 9 bases between the two germline ends. CDR3 length: 13 residues. Looked up from germline, CDR1 is MNHEY and CDR2 is SVGAGI.

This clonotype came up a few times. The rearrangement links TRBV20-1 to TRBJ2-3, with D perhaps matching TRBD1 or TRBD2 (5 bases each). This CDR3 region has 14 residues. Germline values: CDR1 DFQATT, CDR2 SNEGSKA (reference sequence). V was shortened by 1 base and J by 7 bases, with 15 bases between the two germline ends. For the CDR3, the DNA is TGCAGTGCTAGAGGGGACCTGCCAGTGTATACGCAGTATTTT. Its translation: CSARGDLPVYTQYF.

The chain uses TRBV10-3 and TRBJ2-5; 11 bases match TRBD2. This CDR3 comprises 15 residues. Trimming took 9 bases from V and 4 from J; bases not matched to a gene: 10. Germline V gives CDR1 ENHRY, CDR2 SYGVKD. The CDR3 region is CAIRDALAGAETQYF. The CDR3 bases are TGTGCCATAAGGGACGCACTAGCGGGGGCAGAGACCCAGTACTTC.

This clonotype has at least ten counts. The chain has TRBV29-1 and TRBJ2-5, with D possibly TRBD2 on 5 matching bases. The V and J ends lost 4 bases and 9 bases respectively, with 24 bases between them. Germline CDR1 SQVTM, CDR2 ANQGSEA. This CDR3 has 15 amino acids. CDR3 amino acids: CSVVAPFARGGSQYF. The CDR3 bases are TGCAGCGTTGTGGCCCCCTTTGCCCGGGGTGGGTCCCAGTACTTC.

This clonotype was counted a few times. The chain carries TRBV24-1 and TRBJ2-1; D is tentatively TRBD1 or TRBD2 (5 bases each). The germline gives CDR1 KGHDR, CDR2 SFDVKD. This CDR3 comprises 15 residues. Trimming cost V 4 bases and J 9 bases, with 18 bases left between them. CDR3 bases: TGTGCCACCAGTGAGTTGGGGGTCATTAGTTGTGAGCAGTTCTTC. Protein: CATSELGVISCEQFF.

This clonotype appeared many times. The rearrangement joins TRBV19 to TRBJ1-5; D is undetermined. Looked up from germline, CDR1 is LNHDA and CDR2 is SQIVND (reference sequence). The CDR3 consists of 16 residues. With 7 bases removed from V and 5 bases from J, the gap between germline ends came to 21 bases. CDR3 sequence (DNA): TGTGCCAGTAACCCTCGGACTGATCTGACTTATCAGCCCCAGCATTTT. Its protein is CASNPRTDLTYQPQHF.

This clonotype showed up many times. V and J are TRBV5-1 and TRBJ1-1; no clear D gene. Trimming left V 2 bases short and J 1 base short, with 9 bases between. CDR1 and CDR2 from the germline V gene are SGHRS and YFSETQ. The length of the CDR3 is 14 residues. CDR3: CASSLSAENTEAFF. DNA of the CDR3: TGCGCCAGCAGCTTATCGGCGGAGAACACTGAAGCTTTCTTT.

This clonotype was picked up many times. The CDR3 region is CASSLEAGYSTDTQYF. CDR3 nucleotides: TGTGCCAGCAGCTTAGAAGCGGGGTATAGCACAGATACGCAGTATTTT. The chain has TRBV7-8 and TRBJ2-3; TRBD2 agrees at 7 bases. Germline assignment: CDR1 SGHVS and CDR2 FQNEAQ. With 1 base clipped from V and 0 bases from J, the junction kept 4 bases outside the gene matches. This CDR3 spans 16 amino acids.

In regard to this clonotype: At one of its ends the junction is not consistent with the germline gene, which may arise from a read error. The CDR3 nucleotides are TGTGGCAGCAGCCAAGATGGGACAGGGGGTTACGACACTGAAGCTTTCTTT. Protein product: CGSSQDGTGGYDTEAFF. V and J are TRBV3-1 and TRBJ1-1; 11 bases are a match to TRBD1. Germline V gives CDR1 LGHDT, CDR2 YNNKEL (reference sequence). This CDR3 has 17 residues. The full variable domain, rest sourced from reference TRBV3-1 and TRBJ1-1, is DTAVSQTPKYLVTQMGNDKSIKCEQNLGHDTMYWYKQDSKKFLKIMFSYNNKELIINETVPNRFSPKSPDKAHLNLHINSLELGDSAVYFCGSSQDGTGGYDTEAFFGQGTRLTVV.

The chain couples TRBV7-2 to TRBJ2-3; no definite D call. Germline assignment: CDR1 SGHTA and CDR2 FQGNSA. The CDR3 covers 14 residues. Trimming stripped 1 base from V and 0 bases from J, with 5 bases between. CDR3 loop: CASSLVGSTDTQYF. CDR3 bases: TGTGCCAGCAGCTTAGTCGGTAGCACAGATACGCAGTATTTT.

DNA for the CDR3: TGTGCCAGCAGTTTGGCGGGGGGGACCACAGATACGCAGTATTTT. This codes for CASSLAGGTTDTQYF. This chain links TRBV12-3 or TRBV12-4 with TRBJ2-3, with 9 nucleotides matching TRBD2. The CDR3 has 15 residues. Losses at the gene ends were 3 bases for V and 2 bases for J; bases not matched to a gene: 3.

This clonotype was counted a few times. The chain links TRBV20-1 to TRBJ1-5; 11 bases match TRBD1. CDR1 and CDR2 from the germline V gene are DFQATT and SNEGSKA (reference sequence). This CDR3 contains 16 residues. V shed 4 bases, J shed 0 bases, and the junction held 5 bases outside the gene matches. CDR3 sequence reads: CSATDRGPYSNQPQHF. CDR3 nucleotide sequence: TGCAGTGCTACGGACAGGGGGCCGTATAGCAATCAGCCCCAGCATTTT.

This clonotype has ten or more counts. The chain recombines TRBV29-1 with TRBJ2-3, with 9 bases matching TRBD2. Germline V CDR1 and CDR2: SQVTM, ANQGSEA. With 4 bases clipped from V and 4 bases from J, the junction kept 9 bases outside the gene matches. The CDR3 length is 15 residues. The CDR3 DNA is TGCAGCGTTGTTTTTCGGCGGGGGGGTGCAGATACGCAGTATTTT. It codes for CSVVFRRGGADTQYF.

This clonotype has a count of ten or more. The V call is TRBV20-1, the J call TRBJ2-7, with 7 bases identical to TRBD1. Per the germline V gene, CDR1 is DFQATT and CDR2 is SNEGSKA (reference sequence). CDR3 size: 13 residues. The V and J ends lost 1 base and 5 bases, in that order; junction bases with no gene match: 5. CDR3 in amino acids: CSARVRGGDEQYF. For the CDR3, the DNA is TGCAGTGCTAGAGTTCGAGGGGGCGACGAGCAGTACTTC.

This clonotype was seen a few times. CDR3 region: CSARRQGVLNTEAFF. In nucleotides, the CDR3 is TGCAGTGCACGTCGACAGGGGGTACTGAACACTGAAGCTTTCTTT. The chain joins TRBV20-1 to TRBJ1-1; TRBD1 aligns across 9 bases. Unmatched junction bases numbered 8, after V lost 6 bases and J lost 0 bases. This CDR3 region has 15 residues. CDR1 is DFQATT, CDR2 SNEGSKA, per germline (reference sequence).

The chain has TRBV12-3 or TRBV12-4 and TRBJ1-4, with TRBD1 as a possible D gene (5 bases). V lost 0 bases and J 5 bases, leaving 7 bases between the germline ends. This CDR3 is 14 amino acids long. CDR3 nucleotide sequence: TGTGCCAGCAGTTTAGCGCGGGGGAATGAAAAACTGTTTTTT. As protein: CASSLARGNEKLFF.

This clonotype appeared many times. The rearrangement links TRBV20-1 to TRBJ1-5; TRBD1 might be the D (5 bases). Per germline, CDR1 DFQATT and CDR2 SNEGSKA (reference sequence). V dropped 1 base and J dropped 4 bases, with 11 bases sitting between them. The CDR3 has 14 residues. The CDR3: CSARVPRENQPQHF. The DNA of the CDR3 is TGCAGTGCTAGAGTACCCAGGGAGAATCAGCCCCAGCATTTT.

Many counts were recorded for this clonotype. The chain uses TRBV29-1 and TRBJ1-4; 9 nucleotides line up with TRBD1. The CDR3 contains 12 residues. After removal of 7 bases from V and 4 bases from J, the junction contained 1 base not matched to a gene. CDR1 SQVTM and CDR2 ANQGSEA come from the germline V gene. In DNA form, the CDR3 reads TGCAGCGCGACAGGGGGTAATGAAAAACTGTTTTTT. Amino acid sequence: CSATGGNEKLFF.

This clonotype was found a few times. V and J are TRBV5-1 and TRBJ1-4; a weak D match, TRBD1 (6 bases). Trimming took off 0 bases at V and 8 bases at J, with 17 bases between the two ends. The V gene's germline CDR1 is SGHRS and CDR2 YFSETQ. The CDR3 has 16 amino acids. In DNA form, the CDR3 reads TGCGCCAGCAGCTTGGGACTGGCGAGACAGGAGGAAAAACTGTTTTTT. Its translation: CASSLGLARQEEKLFF.

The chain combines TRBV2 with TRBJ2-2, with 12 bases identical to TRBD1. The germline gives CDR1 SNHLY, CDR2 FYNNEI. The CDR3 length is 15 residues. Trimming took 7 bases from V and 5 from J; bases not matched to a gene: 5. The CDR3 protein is CASTWDRGRTGELFF. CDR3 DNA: TGTGCCAGCACTTGGGACAGGGGGCGGACCGGGGAGCTGTTTTTT.

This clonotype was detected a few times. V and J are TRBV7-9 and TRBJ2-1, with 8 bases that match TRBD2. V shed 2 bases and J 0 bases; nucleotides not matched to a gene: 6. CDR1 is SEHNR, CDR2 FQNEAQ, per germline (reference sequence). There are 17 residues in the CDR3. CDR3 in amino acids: CASSLRSGGLSYNEQFF. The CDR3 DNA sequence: TGTGCCAGCAGCTTAAGGAGCGGGGGCCTCTCCTACAATGAGCAGTTCTTC.

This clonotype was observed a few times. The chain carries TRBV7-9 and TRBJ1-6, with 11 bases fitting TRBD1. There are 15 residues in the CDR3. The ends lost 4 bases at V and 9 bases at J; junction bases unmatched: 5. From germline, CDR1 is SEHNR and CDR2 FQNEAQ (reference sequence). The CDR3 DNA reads TGTGCCAGCAGCTCCGGACAGGGGGCGGGTTCACCCCTCCACTTT. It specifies CASSSGQGAGSPLHF. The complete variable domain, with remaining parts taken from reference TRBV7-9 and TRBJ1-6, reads DTGVSQNPRHKITKRGQNVTFRCDPISEHNRLYWYRQTLGQGPEFLTYFQNEAQLEKSRLLSDRFSAERPKGSFSTLEIQRTEQGDSAMYLCASSSGQGAGSPLHFGNGTRLTVT.